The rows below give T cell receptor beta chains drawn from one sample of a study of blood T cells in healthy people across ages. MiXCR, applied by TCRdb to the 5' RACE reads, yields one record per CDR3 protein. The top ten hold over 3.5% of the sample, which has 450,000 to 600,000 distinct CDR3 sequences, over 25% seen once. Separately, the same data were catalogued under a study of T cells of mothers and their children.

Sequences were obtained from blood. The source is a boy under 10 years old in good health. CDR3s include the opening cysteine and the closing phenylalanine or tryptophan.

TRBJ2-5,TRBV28,CASSLFPSQETQYF
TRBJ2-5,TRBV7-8,CASSPLPGARETQYF
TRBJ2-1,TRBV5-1,CASSLDWGEQFF
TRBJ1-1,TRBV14,CASSQGSWNTEAFF
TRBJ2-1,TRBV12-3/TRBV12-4,CASSRLAGTNNEQFF
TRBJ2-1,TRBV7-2,CASSLSGGASYNEQFF
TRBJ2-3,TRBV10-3,CAISESETSPDTQYF
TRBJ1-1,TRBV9,CASSLDRGEAFF
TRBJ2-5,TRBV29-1,CSVEEPGSRGETQYF
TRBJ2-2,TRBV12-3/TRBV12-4,CASSYGQGALTGELFF
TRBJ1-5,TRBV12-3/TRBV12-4,CASSLSQNQPQHF
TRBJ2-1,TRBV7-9,CASSLPGNNEQFF
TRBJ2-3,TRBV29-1,CSAVKGRTDTQYF
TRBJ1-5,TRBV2,CASNRGKEVRHF
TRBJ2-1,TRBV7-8,CASSTIAGGPYNEQFF
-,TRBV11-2,CASSFVGREGNEQFF
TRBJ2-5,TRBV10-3,CAISENEWDRKETQYF
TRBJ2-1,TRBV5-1,CASSSLPGSYNEQFF
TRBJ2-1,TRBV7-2,CASSMGLANYNEQFF
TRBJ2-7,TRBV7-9,CASSLVSGREEQYF
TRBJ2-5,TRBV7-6,CASSSLEDGARETQYF
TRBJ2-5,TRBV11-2,CASRDWTSGSGKTQYF
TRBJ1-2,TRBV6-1,CASTRTGAPYGYTF
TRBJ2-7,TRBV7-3,CASHPKEQYF